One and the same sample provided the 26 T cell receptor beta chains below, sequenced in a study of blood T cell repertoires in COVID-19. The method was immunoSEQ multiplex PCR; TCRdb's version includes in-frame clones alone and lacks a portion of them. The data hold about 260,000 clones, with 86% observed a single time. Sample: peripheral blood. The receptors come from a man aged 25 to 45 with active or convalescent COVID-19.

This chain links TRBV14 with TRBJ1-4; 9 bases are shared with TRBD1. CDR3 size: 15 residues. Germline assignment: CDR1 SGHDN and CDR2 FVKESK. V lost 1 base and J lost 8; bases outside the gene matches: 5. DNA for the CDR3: TGTGCCAGCAGCCAAGTGCGTGGGACAGGGGAAAAACTGTTTTTT. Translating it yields CASSQVRGTGEKLFF.

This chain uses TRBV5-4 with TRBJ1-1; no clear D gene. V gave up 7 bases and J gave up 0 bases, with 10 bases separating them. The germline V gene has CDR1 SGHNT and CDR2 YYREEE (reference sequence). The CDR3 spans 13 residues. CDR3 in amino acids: CASGGPMNTEAFF. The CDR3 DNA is TGTGCCAGCGGAGGGCCAATGAACACTGAAGCTTTCTTT.

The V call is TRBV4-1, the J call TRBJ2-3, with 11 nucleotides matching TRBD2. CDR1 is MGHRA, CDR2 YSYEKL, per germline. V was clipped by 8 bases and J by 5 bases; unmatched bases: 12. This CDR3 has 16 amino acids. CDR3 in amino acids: CASRKIAGGPRDTQYF. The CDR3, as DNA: TGCGCCAGCCGCAAAATAGCGGGGGGGCCCAGAGATACGCAGTATTTT.

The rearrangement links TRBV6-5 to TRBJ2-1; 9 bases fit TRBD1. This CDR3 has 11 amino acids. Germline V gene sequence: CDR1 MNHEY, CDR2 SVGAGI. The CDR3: CATARGQGQFF. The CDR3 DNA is TGTGCTACAGCCCGGGGACAGGGACAGTTCTTC.

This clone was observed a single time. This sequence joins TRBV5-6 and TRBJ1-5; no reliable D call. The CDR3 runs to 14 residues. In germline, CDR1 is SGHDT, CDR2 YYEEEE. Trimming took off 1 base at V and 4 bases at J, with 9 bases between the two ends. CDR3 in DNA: TGTGCCAGCAGCTTGATCGCGGGAAATCAGCCCCAGCATTTT. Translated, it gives CASSLIAGNQPQHF.

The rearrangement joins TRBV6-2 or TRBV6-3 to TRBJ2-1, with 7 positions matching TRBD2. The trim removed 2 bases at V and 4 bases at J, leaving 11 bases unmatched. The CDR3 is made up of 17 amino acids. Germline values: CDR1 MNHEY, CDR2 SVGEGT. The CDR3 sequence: CASSYPEVGGGYNEQFF. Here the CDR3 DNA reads TGTGCCAGCAGTTACCCCGAGGTGGGCGGGGGATACAATGAGCAGTTCTTC.

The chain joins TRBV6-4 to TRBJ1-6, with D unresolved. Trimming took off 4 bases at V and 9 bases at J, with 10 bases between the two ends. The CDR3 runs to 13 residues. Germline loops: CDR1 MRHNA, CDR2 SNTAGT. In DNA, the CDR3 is TGTGCCAGCAGTGCCTCTGCCGGTTCACCCCTCCACTTT. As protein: CASSASAGSPLHF.

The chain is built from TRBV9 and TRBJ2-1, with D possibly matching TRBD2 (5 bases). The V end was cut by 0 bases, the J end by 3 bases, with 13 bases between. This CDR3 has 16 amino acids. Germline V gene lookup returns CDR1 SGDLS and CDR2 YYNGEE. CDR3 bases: TGTGCCAGCAGCGTAGGAGGAACTAGTAGCTACAATGAGCAGTTCTTC. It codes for CASSVGGTSSYNEQFF.

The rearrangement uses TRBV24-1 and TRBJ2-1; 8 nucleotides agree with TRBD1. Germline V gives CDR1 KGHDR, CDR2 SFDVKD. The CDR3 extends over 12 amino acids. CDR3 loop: CAIRDRYNEQFF. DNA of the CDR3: TGTGCTATCCGGGACAGGTATAATGAGCAGTTCTTC.

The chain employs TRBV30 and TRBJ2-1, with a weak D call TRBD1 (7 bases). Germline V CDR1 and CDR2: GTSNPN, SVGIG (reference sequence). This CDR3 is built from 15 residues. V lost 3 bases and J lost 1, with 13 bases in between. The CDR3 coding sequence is TGTGCCTGGAGCCCGACAGGGAGGTCCTACAATGAGCAGTTCTTC. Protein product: CAWSPTGRSYNEQFF.

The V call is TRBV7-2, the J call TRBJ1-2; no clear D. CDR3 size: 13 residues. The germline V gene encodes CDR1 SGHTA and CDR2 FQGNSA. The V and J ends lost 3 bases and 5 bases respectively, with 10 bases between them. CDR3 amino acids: CASSFVPGYGYTF. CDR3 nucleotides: TGTGCCAGCAGCTTTGTTCCGGGGTATGGCTACACCTTC.

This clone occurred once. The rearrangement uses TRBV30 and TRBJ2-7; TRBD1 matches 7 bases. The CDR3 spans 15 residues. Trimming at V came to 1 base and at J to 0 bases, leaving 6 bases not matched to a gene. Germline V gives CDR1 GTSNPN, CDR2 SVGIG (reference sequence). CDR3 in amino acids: CAWSAGDSYSYEQYF. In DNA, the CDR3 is TGTGCCTGGAGTGCCGGGGACAGTTACTCCTACGAGCAGTACTTC.

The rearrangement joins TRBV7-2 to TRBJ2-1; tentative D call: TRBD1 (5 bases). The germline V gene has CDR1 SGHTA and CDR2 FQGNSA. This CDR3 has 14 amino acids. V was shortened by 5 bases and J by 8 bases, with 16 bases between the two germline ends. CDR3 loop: CASSRSRGKDEQFF. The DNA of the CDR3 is TGTGCCAGCAGCAGATCTAGGGGTAAGGATGAGCAGTTCTTC. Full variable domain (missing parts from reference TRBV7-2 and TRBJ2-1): GAGVSQSPSNKVTEKGKDVELRCDPISGHTALYWYRQSLGQGLEFLIYFQGNSAPDKSGLPSDRFSAERTGGSVSTLTIQRTQQEDSAVYLCASSRSRGKDEQFFGPGTRLTVL.

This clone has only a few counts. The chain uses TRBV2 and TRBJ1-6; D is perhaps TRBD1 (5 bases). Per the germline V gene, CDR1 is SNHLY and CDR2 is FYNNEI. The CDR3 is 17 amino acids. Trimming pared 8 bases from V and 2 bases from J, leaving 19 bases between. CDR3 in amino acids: CASSGGVIGAYNSPLHF. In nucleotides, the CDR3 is TGTGCCAGCTCGGGGGGAGTAATTGGAGCCTATAATTCACCCCTCCACTTT.

CDR3 bases: TGTGCCACCAGCAAACGGACAGGGTCGGTTGTAGGACAAGAGACCCAGTACTTC. Translated, it gives CATSKRTGSVVGQETQYF. The V call is TRBV15, the J call TRBJ2-5; 8 bases are shared with TRBD1. The CDR3 totals 18 residues. Germline-derived CDR1 and CDR2 are LNHNV and YYDKDF (reference sequence). Germline trimming cut 4 bases from V and 2 bases from J; bases unmatched to any gene: 15.

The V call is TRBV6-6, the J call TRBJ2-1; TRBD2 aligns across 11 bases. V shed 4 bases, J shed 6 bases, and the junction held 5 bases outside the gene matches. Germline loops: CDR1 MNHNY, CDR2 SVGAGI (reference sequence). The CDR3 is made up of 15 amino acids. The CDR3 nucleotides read TGTGCCAGCAGTTTTACTAGCGGGGGCGTCAATGAGCAGTTCTTC. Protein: CASSFTSGGVNEQFF.

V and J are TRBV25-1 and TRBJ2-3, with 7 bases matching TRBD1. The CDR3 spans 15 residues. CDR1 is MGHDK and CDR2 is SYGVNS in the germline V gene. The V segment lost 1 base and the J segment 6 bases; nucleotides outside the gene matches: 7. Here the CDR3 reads CASSESTGAVDTQYF. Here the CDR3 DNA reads TGTGCCAGCAGTGAATCCACAGGGGCGGTTGATACGCAGTATTTT. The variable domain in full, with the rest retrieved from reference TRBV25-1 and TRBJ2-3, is EADIYQTPRYLVIGTGKKITLECSQTMGHDKMYWYQQDPGMELHLIHYSYGVNSTEKGDLSSESTVSRIRTEHFPLTLESARPSHTSQYLCASSESTGAVDTQYFGPGTRLTVL.

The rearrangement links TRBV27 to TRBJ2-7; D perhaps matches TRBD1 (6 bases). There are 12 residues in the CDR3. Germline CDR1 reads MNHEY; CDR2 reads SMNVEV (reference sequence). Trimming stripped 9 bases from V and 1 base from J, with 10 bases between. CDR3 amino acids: CASRQGSYEQYF. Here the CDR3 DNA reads TGTGCCAGTCGGCAGGGGTCCTACGAGCAGTACTTC.

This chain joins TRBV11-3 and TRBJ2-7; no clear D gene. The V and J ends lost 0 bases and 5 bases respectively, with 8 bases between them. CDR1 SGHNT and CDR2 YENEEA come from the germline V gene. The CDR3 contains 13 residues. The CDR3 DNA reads TGTGCCAGCAGCTTAGATAACTTCGACGAGCAGTACTTC. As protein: CASSLDNFDEQYF.

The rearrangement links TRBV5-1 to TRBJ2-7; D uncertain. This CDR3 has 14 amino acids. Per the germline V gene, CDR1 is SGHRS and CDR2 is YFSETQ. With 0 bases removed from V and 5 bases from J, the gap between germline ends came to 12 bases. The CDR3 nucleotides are TGCGCCAGCAGCTTGGGCCAGGTGGTAAACGAGCAGTACTTC. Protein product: CASSLGQVVNEQYF.

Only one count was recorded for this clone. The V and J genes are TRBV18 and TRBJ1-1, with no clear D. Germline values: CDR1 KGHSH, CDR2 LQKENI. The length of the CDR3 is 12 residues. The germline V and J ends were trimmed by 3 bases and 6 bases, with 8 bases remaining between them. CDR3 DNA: TGTGCCAGCTCACCTGTCGGGGCTGAAGCTTTCTTT. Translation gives CASSPVGAEAFF.

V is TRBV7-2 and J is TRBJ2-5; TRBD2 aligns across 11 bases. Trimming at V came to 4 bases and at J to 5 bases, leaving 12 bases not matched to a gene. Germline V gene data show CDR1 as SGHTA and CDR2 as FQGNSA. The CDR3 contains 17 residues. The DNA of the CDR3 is TGTGCCAGCAGCTACCATCTTAGCGGGGGGGCCAAGGAGACCCAGTACTTC. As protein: CASSYHLSGGAKETQYF.

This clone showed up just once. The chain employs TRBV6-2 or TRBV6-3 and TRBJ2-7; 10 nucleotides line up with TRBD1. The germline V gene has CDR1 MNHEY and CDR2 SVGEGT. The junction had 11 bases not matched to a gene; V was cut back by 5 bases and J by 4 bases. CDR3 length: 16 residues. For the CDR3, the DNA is TGTGCCAGCAGTGCCCCTTTGGGACAGGGGCCGTACGAGCAGTACTTC. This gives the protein CASSAPLGQGPYEQYF.

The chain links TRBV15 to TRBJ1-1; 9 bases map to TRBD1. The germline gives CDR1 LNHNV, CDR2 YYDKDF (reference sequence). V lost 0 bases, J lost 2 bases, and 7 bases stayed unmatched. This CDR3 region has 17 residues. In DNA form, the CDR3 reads TGTGCCACCAGCAGAGACGGGACAGGGAGGAGAAACACTGAAGCTTTCTTT. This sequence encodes CATSRDGTGRRNTEAFF.

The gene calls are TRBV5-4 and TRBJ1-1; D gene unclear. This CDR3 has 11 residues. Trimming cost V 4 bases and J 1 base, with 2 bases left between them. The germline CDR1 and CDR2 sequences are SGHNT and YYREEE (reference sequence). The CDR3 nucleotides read TGTGCCAGCAGCCGGAACACTGAAGCTTTCTTT. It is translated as CASSRNTEAFF.

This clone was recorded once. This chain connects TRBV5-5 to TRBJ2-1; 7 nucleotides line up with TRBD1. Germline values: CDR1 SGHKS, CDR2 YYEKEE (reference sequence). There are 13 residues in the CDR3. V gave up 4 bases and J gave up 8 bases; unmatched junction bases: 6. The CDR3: CASSPTGNDEQFF. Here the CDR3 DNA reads TGTGCCAGCAGCCCGACAGGGAACGATGAGCAGTTCTTC.